This T cell receptor beta chain was recovered during a study of blood T cell repertoires in COVID-19. The overall study: Acute and convalescent COVID-19 specimens originated in the United States, Italy and Spain. PBMCs, B-cell-depleted T cells, or T cells provided the cDNA or gDNA that made up the material.

V gave up 5 bases and J gave up 2 bases, with 13 bases separating them. CDR3 length equals 15 residues. The V gene's germline CDR1 is MNHEY and CDR2 SMNVEV (reference sequence). As processed by the authors: By means of reference gene primer amplification, nucleated cell counts were estimated. Here immunoSEQ multiplex PCR was the method, and the copy in TCRdb shows in-frame clones only, minus some. That table gives V, J and clone size, and the DNA gave D and trimming. In the table there are approximately 390,000 clones, 90% of which are singletons. Sequenced: peripheral blood. This rearrangement joins TRBV27 to TRBJ1-5; weak D call: TRBD1 (6 bases). The TCR comes from a man between 18 and 35 years old with active or convalescent COVID-19. The DNA of the CDR3 is TGTGCCAGCAGTGTCGGGACATTCGGCAATCAGCCCCAGCATTTT. This sequence encodes CASSVGTFGNQPQHF.